These 18 T cell receptor delta chains originate from one sample sequenced in a study of Vδ1+ human thymocytes. Study results and caveats: In the thymus, TRG and TRD repertoires looked highly polyclonal with Gaussian CDR3 lengths.

These TCRs' antigens remain unknown. The template was reverse-transcribed extracted RNA. Multiplex PCR used pooled V-gene forward primers and a constant-region reverse primer to amplify CDR3s. TCRdb redid clone calling on the multiplex PCR reads using CATT. This sample carries roughly 56,000 delta-chain clones, around 15% of them seen once, and the ten largest clones take 0.39%. Sequences were obtained from Vdelta1+ gamma-delta thymocytes from the thymus. Subset here: FACS-sorted CD3+ TCRalphabeta- TCRVdelta1+ TCRVdelta2- thymocytes. These receptors all come from a girl under two years old who had congenital heart surgery.

The chain couples TRAV29/DV5 to TRDJ1; 10 positions agree with TRDD3. This CDR3 has 18 amino acids. The germline V gene has CDR1 NSMFDY and CDR2 ISSIKDK. V shed 4 bases and J 3 bases; nucleotides not matched to a gene: 18. This CDR3 reads CAAPSVWGILGHADKLIF. Here the CDR3 DNA reads TGTGCAGCACCGTCCGTGTGGGGGATACTAGGGCACGCCGATAAACTCATCTTT.

This clone was found a few times. Sequence at one end of the junction differs from germline and may be a read error. This chain links TRDV1 with TRDJ1, with 11 bases matching TRDD3. The CDR3 runs to 17 residues. The germline V gene has CDR1 TSWWSYY and CDR2 QGS. In DNA form, the CDR3 reads TGTGCCCTTGGCCCCGGTACGTACTGGGGGATAAGCGAAAAACTCATCTTT. This gives the protein CALGPGTYWGISEKLIF.

This clone was detected only a few times. The chain couples TRDV1 to TRDJ1; 12 nucleotides agree with TRDD3. This CDR3 contains 17 residues. CDR1 is TSWWSYY, CDR2 QGS, per germline. V was pared by 1 base and J by 9 bases, with 12 bases of the junction left unmatched. The CDR3 nucleotides are TGTGCTCTTGGGGAACAATCACTGGGGGATACAACTGGAGAACTCATCTTT. Amino acid sequence: CALGEQSLGDTTGELIF.

V is TRDV1 and J is TRDJ1; 9 bases fit TRDD3. The CDR3 totals 17 residues. Trimming at V came to 2 bases and at J to 0 bases, leaving 7 bases not matched to a gene. The V gene's germline CDR1 is TSWWSYY and CDR2 QGS. CDR3 sequence (DNA): TGTGCTCTTGGGGAAGGGACTGGGGGACTCAACACCGATAAACTCATCTTT. Translation: CALGEGTGGLNTDKLIF.

The chain links TRDV1 to TRDJ1, with TRDD3 matching over 8 bases. Trimming cost V 0 bases and J 2 bases; bases outside gene matches: 23. The CDR3 length is 22 residues. From germline, CDR1 is TSWWSYY and CDR2 QGS. CDR3 nucleotides: TGTGCTCTTGGGGAACTCGGACGACCGAAAAGGGGGATAAGTAGGGGAACCGATAAACTCATCTTT. Translating it yields CALGELGRPKRGISRGTDKLIF.

This sequence joins TRDV1 and TRDJ1; TRDD3 matches 10 bases. The V segment lost 1 base and the J segment 8 bases; nucleotides outside the gene matches: 25. CDR1 TSWWSYY and CDR2 QGS come from the germline V gene. This CDR3 is built from 21 residues. The DNA of the CDR3 is TGTGCTCTTGGGGAACGAGATGGGGCCCGGTCGGGGGGATACGGTTGTACGAAACTCATCTTT. Translated: CALGERDGARSGGYGCTKLIF.

This chain connects TRDV1 to TRDJ1; 9 positions agree with TRDD3. The CDR3 loop spans 24 amino acids. Losses at the gene ends were 0 bases for V and 7 bases for J; bases not matched to a gene: 33. Germline CDR1 and CDR2: TSWWSYY and QGS. The CDR3 nucleotides read TGTGCTCTTGGGGAACTCGGTAAAGGTCGGGGATACGTTTGTGGGGGCCCAAACCGATGTAAACTCATCTTT. It is translated as CALGELGKGRGYVCGGPNRCKLIF.

In its sample, this clone was seen a few times. The chain recombines TRDV1 with TRDJ1, with 12 bases identical to TRDD3. The V and J ends lost 4 bases and 8 bases, in that order; junction bases with no gene match: 14. The germline CDR1 and CDR2 sequences are TSWWSYY and QGS. CDR3 length: 17 amino acids. As DNA, the CDR3 is TGTGCTCTTGGGGCGGATTCCAAACTGGGGGATACAAGCAAACTCATCTTT. It translates to CALGADSKLGDTSKLIF.

V and J are TRDV1 and TRDJ1, with 10 bases identical to TRDD3. Per germline, CDR1 TSWWSYY and CDR2 QGS. The CDR3 is 18 residues long. With V trimmed by 7 bases and J by 0 bases, 14 bases remained unmatched. The chain's CDR3 is CALDVGDTNSKYTDKLIF. DNA of the CDR3: TGTGCTCTTGACGTGGGGGATACCAATTCGAAGTACACCGATAAACTCATCTTT.

The gene calls are TRDV1 and TRDJ1; D call uncertain. Deletions cut 0 bases from V and 7 bases from J, with 21 bases between. Looked up from germline, CDR1 is TSWWSYY and CDR2 is QGS. The CDR3 is made up of 17 amino acids. DNA of the CDR3: TGTGCTCTTGGGGAACTAGCACGTCAACTAAAATCTTGTAAACTCATCTTT. The encoded protein is CALGELARQLKSCKLIF.

The rearrangement uses TRDV1 and TRDJ1, with TRDD3 matching 13 bases. CDR3 length: 19 residues. The V segment lost 5 bases and the J segment 0 bases; nucleotides outside the gene matches: 12. Germline V gene sequence: CDR1 TSWWSYY, CDR2 QGS. Here the CDR3 reads CALGTYWGIRPRDTDKLIF. In nucleotides, the CDR3 is TGTGCTCTTGGGACCTACTGGGGGATACGCCCTCGAGACACCGATAAACTCATCTTT.

This clone was seen a handful of times. V and J are TRDV1 and TRDJ1; 7 bases are shared with TRDD3. The germline CDR1 and CDR2 sequences are TSWWSYY and QGS. The J segment lost 0 bases and the V segment lost 0 bases, leaving 13 bases of the junction unmatched. The CDR3 spans 19 residues. The CDR3 region is CALGELDPEGDFYTDKLIF. The CDR3, as DNA: TGTGCTCTTGGGGAACTTGACCCGGAGGGGGATTTTTACACCGATAAACTCATCTTT.

This clone occurred many times. This chain connects TRDV2 to TRDJ1; TRDD3 agrees at 11 bases. In germline, CDR1 is GEAIGNYY, CDR2 EKD. V was pared by 1 base and J by 0 bases, with 12 bases of the junction left unmatched. This CDR3 comprises 19 residues. The CDR3 DNA reads TGTGCCTGTGACACTCGTGTTGGGGGATACGGACCGTACACCGATAAACTCATCTTT. This codes for CACDTRVGGYGPYTDKLIF.

This clone came up once. The genes are TRDV2 and TRDJ1; 10 bases line up with TRDD3. From germline, CDR1 is GEAIGNYY and CDR2 EKD. V lost 6 bases and J lost 2; bases outside the gene matches: 17. The CDR3 runs 18 residues. The CDR3 reads CACIPPGGYFNHTDKLIF. The DNA for the CDR3 is TGTGCCTGTATTCCCCCTGGGGGATATTTCAATCATACCGATAAACTCATCTTT.

This clone was seen a handful of times. V usage is TRDV1 and J usage is TRDJ1; unclear D gene. Germline CDR1 and CDR2: TSWWSYY and QGS. V lost 0 bases and J lost 1, with 33 bases in between. CDR3 size: 23 residues. CDR3 coding DNA: TGTGCTCTTGGGGAACTTTGCGTCTCCACGCATTTGGACTCGCGACTGTCCACCGATAAACTCATCTTT. Translation: CALGELCVSTHLDSRLSTDKLIF.

In its sample, this clone was seen many times. V gene TRDV2 combines with J gene TRDJ3; 7 bases fit TRDD3. This CDR3 region has 17 residues. The junction had 8 bases not matched to a gene; V was cut back by 7 bases and J by 0 bases. Germline V CDR1 and CDR2: GEAIGNYY, EKD. The chain's CDR3 is CAWKGDARSWDTRQMFF. In nucleotides, the CDR3 is TGTGCCTGGAAGGGGGATGCCCGCTCCTGGGACACCCGACAGATGTTTTTC.

With regard to this clone: This sequence may be a read error, since a much larger clone differs from it by one base. Other nucleotide sequences in the sample specify the same CDR3. The chain couples TRDV2 to TRDJ1, with 7 positions matching TRDD3. This CDR3 comprises 14 residues. V was pared by 4 bases and J by 9 bases, with 13 bases of the junction left unmatched. The germline CDR1 and CDR2 sequences are GEAIGNYY and EKD. DNA for the CDR3: TGTGCCTGTGAGCCTGGGGGTGTGGTTAAAGAACTCATCTTT. Amino acids: CACEPGGVVKELIF.

This chain links TRDV2 with TRDJ1, with D possibly matching TRDD2 (6 bases). The V and J ends lost 3 bases and 0 bases respectively, with 22 bases between them. The V gene's germline CDR1 is GEAIGNYY and CDR2 EKD. CDR3 length equals 18 residues. The CDR3 sequence: CACDVFLTATDNTDKLIF. The CDR3 DNA is TGTGCCTGTGACGTCTTCCTTACTGCCACGGACAACACCGATAAACTCATCTTT.